The clone carrying this T cell receptor (beta chain) appeared many times. As yet, its antigen is unknown. This entry belongs to a study of T cell repertoires in cytomegalovirus infection. Study summary: Evidence of both CMV infection and a matching HLA type came from public TCR beta signatures. General study results and limits: The study found HLA-C-restricted CMV-specific TCR beta clonotypes dominating the ex vivo response.

TCRdb fed the reads into MiXCR, producing one record per CDR3 protein. The profile shows about 740,000 distinct CDR3 sequences, 35% to 40% of them singletons. Sequences were obtained from PBMCs. This TCR was recovered from a human donor in good health (CMV status not recorded). Some clones in this sample may be carry-over from other donors' samples.

The CDR3 sequence: CASSLWGQGNTGELFF. As DNA, the CDR3 is TGTGCCAGCAGTTTATGGGGGCAGGGGAACACCGGGGAGCTGTTTTTT. The rearrangement uses TRBV28 and TRBJ2-2, with D maybe TRBD1 (5 bases). The CDR3 spans 16 residues. The germline V and J ends were trimmed by 0 bases and 1 base, with 9 bases remaining between them. The germline V gene encodes CDR1 MDHEN and CDR2 SYDVKM.